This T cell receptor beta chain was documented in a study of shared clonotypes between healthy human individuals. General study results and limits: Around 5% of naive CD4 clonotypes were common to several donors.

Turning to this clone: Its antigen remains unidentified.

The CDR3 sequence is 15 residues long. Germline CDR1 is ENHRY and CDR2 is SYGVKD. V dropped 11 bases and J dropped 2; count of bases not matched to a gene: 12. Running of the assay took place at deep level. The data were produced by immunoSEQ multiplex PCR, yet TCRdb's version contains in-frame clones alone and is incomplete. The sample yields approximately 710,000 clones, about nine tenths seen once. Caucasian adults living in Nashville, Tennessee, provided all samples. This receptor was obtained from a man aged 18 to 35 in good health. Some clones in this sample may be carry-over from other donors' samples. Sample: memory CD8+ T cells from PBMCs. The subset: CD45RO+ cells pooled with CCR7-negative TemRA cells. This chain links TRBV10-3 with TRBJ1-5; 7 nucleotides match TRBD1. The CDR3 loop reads CALTGRGLGNQPQHF. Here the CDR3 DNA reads TGTGCCTTGACCGGGAGGGGGCTTGGCAATCAGCCCCAGCATTTT.